This TCR beta chain was sequenced during a study of shared clonotypes between healthy human individuals. The wider study: The donors, two women and three men, were aged 18 to 49.

Donors, healthy HIV-negative adults, lacked recent acute infections or vaccinations. Everyone who donated was a Caucasian adult who lived in Nashville, Tennessee. Unsorted samples used roughly 99 million PBMCs for genomic DNA. This table comes from immunoSEQ multiplex PCR, and its TCRdb copy is limited to in-frame clones, with some not included. The sample includes about 560,000 clones, 70% to 80% of them seen just once. This CDR3 is built from 16 residues. After removal of 4 bases from V and 5 bases from J, the junction contained 4 bases not matched to a gene. CDR1 is MGHRA, CDR2 YSYEKL, per germline.

The source is a woman aged 40-49 years in good health. Some clones in this sample may be carry-over from other donors' samples. Input material: PBMCs. The gene calls are TRBV4-1 and TRBJ2-1; 14 nucleotides agree with TRBD2. This chain's CDR3 is CASSRVGLAGDNEQFF. DNA for the CDR3: TGCGCCAGCAGCCGAGTGGGACTAGCGGGGGACAATGAGCAGTTCTTC.